This entry is about one TCR beta chain. The clone's antigen remains unknown. Within one base of it there is no much larger clone, and no base qualities were kept. The CDR3, from cysteine to phenylalanine, totals 15 residues. This entry keeps only the CDR3 DNA: 45 bases, framed from base 1. From a lookup of the germline V gene, CDR1 and CDR2 are SGHVS and FNYEAQ. V is reduced by 1 base and J by 0 bases, leaving a spacing of 8 bases between them. TCR repertoires of sorted CD4+ and CD8+ blood T cells from severe aplastic anemia patients and healthy subjects were deep-sequenced in the study. Ficoll-Paque density gradient centrifugation was used to isolate peripheral blood mononuclear cells. Before DNA extraction, CD4+ and CD8+ T cells were sorted by FACS or by magnetic beads. This sample was taken from a study of CD8+CD57+ T cells in acquired aplastic anemia (dated by TCRdb to the late 2010s). Study-level background: Extracted DNA from sorted CD4+ and CD8+ cells averaged around 3.2 ug, ranging from roughly 0.19 to 27.4 ug. Healthy donor samples averaged about 10 million reads for CD4+ and about 12 million for CD8+ cells.

What the research found in general, with its limitations: Between patients and healthy controls, no significant difference in CD8+ Simpson's diversity was found (P=0.060). Nearly 30 CD8+ CDR3 sequences were found in both patients and controls but appeared to be highly expressed in patients and within the immunodominant clones of the patients.

Genomic DNA was used as template for profiling of TCR beta VDJ combinations and CDR3 sequences. An Illumina HiSeq 2000 was used for TCR repertoire sequencing. Turning to the authors' computational methods: TRBV/TRBJ rearrangement plots, CDR3 size and DJ length profiles, and Simpson's diversity index were used to evaluate the repertoires. Whichever DNA sequence was most abundant in the deep sequencing data was defined as the immunodominant clone. CDR3 amino acid sequences were screened for sharing across subjects and compared with published repertoires and the VDJdb database. The raw public reads went through TCRdb reprocessing: fastp at Q25, MiXCR clone calling, in-frame beta chains kept. Each entry merges the rows of one CDR3 protein and shows their most common DNA and genes. These V and J calls derive from TCRdb rather than the authors' analysis. The sample has about 190,000 distinct CDR3 sequences on record, around 50% of them singletons. Of the sample, approximately 15% is held by the ten largest clones.

The V and J segments used are TRBV7-6 and TRBJ2-3; a weak D assignment points to TRBD1 (5 bases agree). Sequencing was done on a sample of sorted CD4+, CD8+, or CD8+CD57+ T cells (not recorded which) from PBMCs. The receptor's source is a human donor in good health, serving as a control. The DNA sequence is as follows: TGTGCCAGCAGCTTAGACAGGACCAGCACAGATACGCAGTATTTT. Translated, it reads CASSLDRTSTDTQYF.